A selection of T cell receptor beta chains follows, all from one sample in a study of T-cell memory formation after mild COVID-19. TCRdb recomputed calls from the 5' RACE reads with MiXCR, one row per CDR3 protein. This sample has almost 550,000 distinct CDR3 sequences, with about 20% found just once. The specimen was PBMCs or a T cell subset sorted from them (not recorded which). These receptors were taken from an adult woman who had mild COVID-19 (a few samples of this study predate the infection). Cell type and time point are not known. CDR3s include the opening cysteine and the closing phenylalanine or tryptophan.

V gene: TRBV27; CDR3 protein: CASSFSDRALYGYTF
V gene: TRBV24-1; CDR3 protein: CATSDPRGPGSGRDNEQFF
V gene: TRBV7-3; CDR3 protein: CASSLGEADSTDTQYF
V gene: TRBV6-2/TRBV6-3; CDR3 protein: CASSLLAHYEQYF
V gene: TRBV12-3/TRBV12-4; CDR3 protein: CASSGDGSNQPQHF
V gene: TRBV18; CDR3 protein: CASSLYGQGNYGYTF
V gene: TRBV4-1; CDR3 protein: CASSQDWTRKNTEAFF
V gene: TRBV6-1; CDR3 protein: CASSEFQGPSYEQYF
V gene: TRBV4-3; CDR3 protein: CASSHYNEQFF
V gene: TRBV28; CDR3 protein: CASSLFRDREDEQYF
V gene: TRBV7-9; CDR3 protein: CASSHPPDSAMNTEAFF
V gene: TRBV5-1; CDR3 protein: CASSLGSYITDTQYF
V gene: TRBV11-2; CDR3 protein: CASSFAGAGETQYF
V gene: TRBV6-5; CDR3 protein: CASKTGRLSSYEQYF
V gene: TRBV29-1; CDR3 protein: CSAKSQGRGYTDTQYF
V gene: TRBV7-2; CDR3 protein: CASSLEWASDTQYF
V gene: TRBV25-1; CDR3 protein: CASSEYSEREETQYF
V gene: TRBV10-3; CDR3 protein: CAIMGQFNYGYTF
V gene: TRBV11-2; CDR3 protein: CASSFVYPEQYF
V gene: TRBV20-1; CDR3 protein: CSAKRDSYEQYF
V gene: TRBV6-5; CDR3 protein: CASRAVQGMGVRGYTF
V gene: TRBV24-1; CDR3 protein: CATTRDRNTGELFF
V gene: TRBV12-3/TRBV12-4; CDR3 protein: CASRLTGGNEQFF
V gene: TRBV4-1; CDR3 protein: CASSQDSIAGAYEQYF
V gene: TRBV4-2; CDR3 protein: CASSRQAGTSGGISYEQYF
V gene: TRBV6-5; CDR3 protein: CASSPLVASGVPNSEQFF
V gene: TRBV5-1; CDR3 protein: CASSLLPGQLYGSTEAFF
V gene: TRBV2; CDR3 protein: CASRGASGGGADTQYF
V gene: TRBV18; CDR3 protein: CASSRDSNEKLFF
V gene: TRBV7-9; CDR3 protein: CASSLAAGGPNEQFF
V gene: TRBV27; CDR3 protein: CASRSPGVPPYEQYF
V gene: TRBV29-1; CDR3 protein: CSAGGYTGELFF
V gene: TRBV18; CDR3 protein: CASSPSRGTDTQYF
V gene: TRBV5-1; CDR3 protein: CASSLSEAPTQETQYF
V gene: TRBV10-3; CDR3 protein: CATFSGGASYEQYF
V gene: TRBV6-5; CDR3 protein: CASSYPDSYNEQFF
V gene: TRBV27; CDR3 protein: CASKSLSNYGYTF
V gene: TRBV11-3; CDR3 protein: CASSRRTGPTYNEQFF